This T cell receptor beta chain appears in the sequencing data of a study of tumor-infiltrating lymphocytes in oesophageal squamous cell carcinoma. This CDR3 is built from 14 residues. Germline lookup yields CDR1 SGHVS and CDR2 FQNEAQ. Via MiXCR, TCRdb re-called the PCR reads, giving one row per CDR3 protein. The data show 9,500 to 15,000 distinct CDR3 sequences, with around 54% seen just once and 32% held by the top ten. Sequencing was carried out using esophageal tumor tissue. V usage is TRBV7-8 and J usage is TRBJ2-5; TRBD1 is a possible D gene (6 bases). The better agreement between TRBJ2-3 and the DNA end casts doubt on the J call. This receptor was identified in a female donor with esophageal squamous cell carcinoma. The CDR3 reads CASSLGDNYLPQYF. The DNA of the CDR3 is TGTGCCAGCAGCTTAGGGGACAACTACCTCCCCCAGTATTTT.